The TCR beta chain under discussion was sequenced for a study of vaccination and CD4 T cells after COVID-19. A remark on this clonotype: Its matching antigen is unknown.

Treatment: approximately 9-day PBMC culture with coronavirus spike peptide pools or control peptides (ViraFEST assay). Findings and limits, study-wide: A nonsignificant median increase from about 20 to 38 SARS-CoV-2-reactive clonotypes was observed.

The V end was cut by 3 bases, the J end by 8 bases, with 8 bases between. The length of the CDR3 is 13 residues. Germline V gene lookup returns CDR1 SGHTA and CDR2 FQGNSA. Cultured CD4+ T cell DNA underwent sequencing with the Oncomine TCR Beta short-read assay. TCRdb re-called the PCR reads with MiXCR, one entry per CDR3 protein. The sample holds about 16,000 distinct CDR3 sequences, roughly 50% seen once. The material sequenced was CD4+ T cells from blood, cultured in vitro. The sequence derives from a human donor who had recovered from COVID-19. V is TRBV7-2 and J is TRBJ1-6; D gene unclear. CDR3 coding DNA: TGTGCCAGCAGCTTCCAGGTCTATTCACCCCTCCACTTT. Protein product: CASSFQVYSPLHF.